The following is a T cell receptor (beta chain) sequence with its context. Antigen unknown. This entry comes from a study of T cells expressing NK-cell markers. Germline V gives CDR1 SGHRS, CDR2 YFSETQ. The CDR3 is 13 residues long. General study points: The CD3+CD56-NKG2C+ fraction of several donors was also led by these clonotypes.

TCRdb reprocessed the 5' RACE reads and keeps a single row for each CDR3 protein, giving no DNA. The sample totals 350,000 to 400,000 distinct CDR3 sequences. The sample taken for sequencing was blood T cells: a sorted CD56 or NKG2C T cell subset, CD4+ or CD8+ T cells, or bulk PBMC T cells (not recorded which). This sequence joins TRBV5-1 and TRBJ1-3. This receptor was identified in a woman aged 45-65 years in good health. The CDR3 region is CASTTASGDTIYF.